This T cell receptor beta chain appears in the sequencing data of a study of blood T cell repertoires in COVID-19. Whole-study context: From the United States, Italy and Spain came samples of acute and convalescent COVID-19.

V trimming: 6 bases; J trimming: 5 bases; junction bases outside the gene matches: 7. CDR1 and CDR2 from the germline V gene are WSHSY and SAAADI. The CDR3 loop spans 14 amino acids. The data were produced by immunoSEQ multiplex PCR, yet TCRdb's version contains in-frame clones alone and is incomplete. The sample has about 330,000 clones; around 89% are singletons. Sequencing was done on a sample of peripheral blood. This receptor was taken from a young man who had recovered from COVID-19. V usage is TRBV10-2 and J usage is TRBJ1-2; 9 bases agree with TRBD1. The CDR3 DNA reads as TGCGCCAGCAGAATGAGGGACAGGGTATATGGCTACACCTTC. Amino acids: CASRMRDRVYGYTF.